This T cell receptor (beta chain) comes out of a study of Ad26.COV2.S vaccination and SARS-CoV-2 variants (dated by TCRdb to 2020 to 2022). In terms of the full investigation: Vaccine-arm donors came from COV1001, a multicentre, randomized, double-blind, placebo-controlled phase I-IIa trial of Ad26.COV2.S in healthy adults. Ad26.COV2.S was administered intramuscularly at a dose of 5x10^10 or 1x10^11 viral particles, either as one shot or as two shots given 56 days apart. TCRbeta repertoire sequencing served as the tool for gauging how specific and how broad the SARS-CoV-2-reactive T cell receptors were following Ad26.COV2.S vaccination. A total of approximately 32 samples were included in the TCR-sequenced set, comprising some 20 Ad26.COV2.S vaccine recipients, 5 placebo recipients and 8 SARS-CoV-2 convalescent individuals. Trial participants were randomized into five groups of five, in which low-dose or high-dose Ad26.COV2.S was given once or twice, or placebo was given on both occasions. Investigators did not know the trial group allocation while performing experiments and assessing outcomes.

TCRbeta CDR3 regions were sequenced with the immunoSEQ Assay. After extraction, genomic DNA underwent amplification by bias-controlled multiplex PCR, followed by high-throughput sequencing. The study's processing was this. To quantify the absolute abundance of every unique TCRbeta CDR3 region, sequences were collapsed and filtered. Usable DNA was measured by amplifying reference genes present in all nucleated cells, and TCRbeta template counts were normalized to that usable DNA to estimate T cell fraction. Repertoire TCRs were annotated as SARS-CoV-2-specific when V gene, CDR3 amino acid sequence and J gene were exactly matched to a known reactive TCR set. The reference SARS-CoV-2 TCR set came from MIRA and was filtered for enrichment in COVID-19-positive ImmuneCODE repertoires, removing public or cross-reactive TCRs. Using the MIRA antigens, annotated TCRs were further analysed by specific ORF or by position within an ORF. Breadth was defined as annotated unique rearrangements over total unique productive rearrangements; depth was the summed frequency of those rearrangements. Two-sided Wilcoxon rank-sum tests were applied when comparing TCR breadth between groups. As stored in TCRdb, this immuneACCESS dataset retains in-frame rearrangements with V and J assigned. A fraction of the clones does not appear; measured against another copy, unresolved V genes explain less than half of the discrepancy, and the remainder lacks a known reason. That table supplies the V and J calls and clone size; D and trimming were determined from the DNA. In all, the sample holds about 320,000 clones, and about 90% of those were seen once. 4.5% to 7% of the sample lies in the top ten.

Results the study describes overall, beyond this receptor: After vaccination, substantial breadth of spike-specific CD8+ and CD4+ T cell responses was reported. Spike-specific TCR breadth was higher in Ad26.COV2.S recipients than in placebo recipients (P = 0.0014). The study was not powered to compare responses between vaccine doses or regimens. Vaccine and placebo recipients had similar non-spike TCR breadth, a finding consistent with the vaccine containing only spike. The authors noted that total T cell responses may have been underestimated by the TCR breadth and depth analyses.

A remark on this clone: This receptor's antigen is unknown. Base qualities are missing; no much larger clone stands one base away.

Interpreted using the paper, the treatment or condition label stands for: approximately 18 received Ad26.COV2.S at low or high dose, single or two shots; several received placebo; per-sample allocation not given. For vaccine and placebo recipients, repertoires were sequenced using samples collected on day 63 after the first injection. Cohort 1b enrolled 20 to 30 adults aged 18-55 years at a single site in Boston, USA, between 29 July and 7 August 2020. Ad26.COV2.S consisted of a replication-incompetent adenovirus type 26 vector by which a prefusion-stabilized SARS-CoV-2 spike protein from the original Wuhan strain was expressed. Material: peripheral blood, obtained in a trial of Ad26.COV2.S vaccine versus placebo. The sequence was obtained from a person aged 18-60 years who received the Ad26.COV2.S COVID-19 vaccine or a placebo.

Here the CDR3 is given as CASSKTESQPQHF. The sequenced DNA: TGCGCCAGCAGCAAAACGGAGAGCCAGCCCCAGCATTTT. The chain couples TRBV4-3 to TRBJ1-5; no confident D gene assignment can be made. CDR1 LGHNA and CDR2 YSLEER are derived from the germline V gene. Between the V and J ends, shortened by 5 bases and 7 bases respectively, the junction contains 12 bases. The CDR3, from cysteine to phenylalanine, totals 13 residues. CDR3 DNA is the only sequence kept; it has 39 bases, read in frame from the first base.